This record covers a single T cell receptor (beta chain). Its cognate antigen is unknown. This entry is derived from a study of blood T cells in healthy people across ages. Study-level points and caveats: Across samples, TCR beta diversity tracked strongly with naive T cell percentage. Per million T cells, TCR beta diversity dropped roughly linearly as age increased.

The second PCR ran roughly 7 to 11 cycles with a sample-barcoded 5' primer and J-beta primers. Each cDNA molecule was tagged by a template-switch adaptor with 12 random nucleotides. TCRdb reprocessed the 5' RACE reads via MiXCR and lists one record per CDR3 protein. This repertoire shows over a million distinct CDR3 sequences, 35% to 45% found once; its top ten account for about 3.8%. The germline gives CDR1 MGHRA, CDR2 YSYEKL. Trimming cost V 3 bases and J 6 bases, with 15 bases left between them. The CDR3 is 15 amino acids. Isolating PBMCs gave at least 6 million of these cells per sample. The source is a woman younger than 35 in good health. Sequencing input: blood. The rearrangement links TRBV4-1 to TRBJ1-5; tentatively, D is TRBD1 (6 bases). The CDR3 DNA is TGCGCCAGCAGCCATATACAGGGCCCCCGTCAGCCCCAGCATTTT. Protein sequence: CASSHIQGPRQPQHF.